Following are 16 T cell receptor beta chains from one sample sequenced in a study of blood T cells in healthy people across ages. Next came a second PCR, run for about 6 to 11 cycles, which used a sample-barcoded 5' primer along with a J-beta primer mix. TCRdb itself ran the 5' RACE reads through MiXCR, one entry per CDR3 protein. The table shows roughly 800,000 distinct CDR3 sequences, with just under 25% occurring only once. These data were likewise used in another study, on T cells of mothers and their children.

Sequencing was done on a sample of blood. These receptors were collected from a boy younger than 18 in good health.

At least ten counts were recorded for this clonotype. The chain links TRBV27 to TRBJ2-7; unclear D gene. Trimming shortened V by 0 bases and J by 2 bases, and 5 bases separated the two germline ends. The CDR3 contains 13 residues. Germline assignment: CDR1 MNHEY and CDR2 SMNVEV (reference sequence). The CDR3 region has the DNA TGTGCCAGCAGTTTATCAACACCCTACGAGCAGTACTTC. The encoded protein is CASSLSTPYEQYF.

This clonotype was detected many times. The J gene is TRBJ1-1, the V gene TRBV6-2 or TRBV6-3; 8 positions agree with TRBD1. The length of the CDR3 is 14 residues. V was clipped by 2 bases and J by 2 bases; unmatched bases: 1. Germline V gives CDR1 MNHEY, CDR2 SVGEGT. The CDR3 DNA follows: TGTGCCAGCAGTTACCAGGGGGCAAACACTGAAGCTTTCTTT. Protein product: CASSYQGANTEAFF.

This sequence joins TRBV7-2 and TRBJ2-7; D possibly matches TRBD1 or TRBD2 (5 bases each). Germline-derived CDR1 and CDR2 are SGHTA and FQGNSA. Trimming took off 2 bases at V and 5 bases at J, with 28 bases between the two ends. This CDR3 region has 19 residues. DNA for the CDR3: TGTGCCAGCAGCTTAATGATCGGGACCTTATACGGGGTGGGGGACGAGCAGTACTTC. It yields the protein CASSLMIGTLYGVGDEQYF.

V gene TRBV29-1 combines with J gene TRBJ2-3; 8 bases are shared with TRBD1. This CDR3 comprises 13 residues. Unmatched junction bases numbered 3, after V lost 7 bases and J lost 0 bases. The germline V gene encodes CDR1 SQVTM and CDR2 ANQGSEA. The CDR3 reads CSGTGPSTDTQYF. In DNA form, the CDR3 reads TGCAGCGGGACAGGGCCCAGCACAGATACGCAGTATTTT.

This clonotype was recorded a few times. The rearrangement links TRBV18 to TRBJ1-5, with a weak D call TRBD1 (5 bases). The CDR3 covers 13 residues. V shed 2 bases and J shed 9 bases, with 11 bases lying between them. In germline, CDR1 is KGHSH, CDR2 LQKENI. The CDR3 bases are TGTGCCAGCTCACCAGGGCGGGGGGTGCCCCAGCATTTT. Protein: CASSPGRGVPQHF.

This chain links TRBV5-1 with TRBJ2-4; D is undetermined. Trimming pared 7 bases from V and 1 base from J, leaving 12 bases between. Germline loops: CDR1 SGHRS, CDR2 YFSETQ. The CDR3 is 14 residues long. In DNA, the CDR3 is TGCGCCAGCGCCAGAGATGGGGCCAAAAACATTCAGTACTTC. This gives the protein CASARDGAKNIQYF.

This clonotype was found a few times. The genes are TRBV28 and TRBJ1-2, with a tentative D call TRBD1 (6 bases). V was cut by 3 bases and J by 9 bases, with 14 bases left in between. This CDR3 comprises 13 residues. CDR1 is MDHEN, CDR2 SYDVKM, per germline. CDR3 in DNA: TGTGCCAGCAGTTTGGGACACGGGGGAAGCTACACCTTC. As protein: CASSLGHGGSYTF.

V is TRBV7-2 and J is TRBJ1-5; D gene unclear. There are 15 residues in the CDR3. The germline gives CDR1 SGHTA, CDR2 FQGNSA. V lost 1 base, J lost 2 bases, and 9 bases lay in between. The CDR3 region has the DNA TGTGCCAGCAGCTTAGACGGCCTCGGCAATCAGCCCCAGCATTTT. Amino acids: CASSLDGLGNQPQHF.

The CDR3 nucleotides read TGTGCCAGCAGTCCCCGGACAGGGAGGAATCAGCCCCAGCATTTT. Translated, it gives CASSPRTGRNQPQHF. The chain carries TRBV27 and TRBJ1-5; 8 positions agree with TRBD1. V trimming: 5 bases; J trimming: 4 bases; junction bases outside the gene matches: 7. Germline CDR1 is MNHEY and CDR2 is SMNVEV (reference sequence). This CDR3 contains 15 residues.

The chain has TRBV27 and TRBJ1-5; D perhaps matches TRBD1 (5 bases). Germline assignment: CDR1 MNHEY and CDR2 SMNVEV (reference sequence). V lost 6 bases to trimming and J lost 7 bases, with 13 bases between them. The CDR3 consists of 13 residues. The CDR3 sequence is CASSLAGMQPQHF. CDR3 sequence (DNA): TGTGCCAGCAGCCTAGCAGGGATGCAGCCCCAGCATTTT.

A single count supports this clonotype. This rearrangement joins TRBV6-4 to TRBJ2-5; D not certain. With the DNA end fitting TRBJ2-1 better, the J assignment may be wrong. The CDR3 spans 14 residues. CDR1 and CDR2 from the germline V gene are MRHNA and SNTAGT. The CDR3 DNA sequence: TGTGCCAGCAGTGACTCGAGTGCAGGCAATGAGCAGTTCTTC. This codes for CASSDSSAGNEQFF.

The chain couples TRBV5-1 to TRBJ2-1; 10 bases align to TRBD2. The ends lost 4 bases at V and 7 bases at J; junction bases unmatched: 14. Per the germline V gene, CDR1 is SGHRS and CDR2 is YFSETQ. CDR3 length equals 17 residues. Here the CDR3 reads CASSATSGRAGGNEQFF. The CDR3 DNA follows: TGCGCCAGCAGCGCGACTAGCGGGCGCGCGGGGGGGAATGAGCAGTTCTTC.

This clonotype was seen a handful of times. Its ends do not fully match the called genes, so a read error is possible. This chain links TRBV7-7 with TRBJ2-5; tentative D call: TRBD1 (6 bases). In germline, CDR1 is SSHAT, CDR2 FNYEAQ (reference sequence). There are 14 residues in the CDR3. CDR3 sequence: CASSATGQQETQYF. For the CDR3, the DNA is TGTGCTAGCAGCGCGACAGGCCAACAAGAGACCCAGTACTTC.

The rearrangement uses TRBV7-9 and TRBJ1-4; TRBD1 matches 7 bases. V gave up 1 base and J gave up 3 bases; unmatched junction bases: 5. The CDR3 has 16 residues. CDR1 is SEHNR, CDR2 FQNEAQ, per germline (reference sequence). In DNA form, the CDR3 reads TGTGCCAGCAGCTTAGAGTTCGGGACAGCTAATGAAAAACTGTTTTTT. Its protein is CASSLEFGTANEKLFF.

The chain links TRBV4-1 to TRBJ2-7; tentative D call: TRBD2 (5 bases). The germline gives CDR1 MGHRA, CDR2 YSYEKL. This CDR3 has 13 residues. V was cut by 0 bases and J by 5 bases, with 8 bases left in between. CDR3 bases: TGCGCCAGCAGCCAAGAACACGGGAACGAGCAGTACTTC. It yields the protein CASSQEHGNEQYF.

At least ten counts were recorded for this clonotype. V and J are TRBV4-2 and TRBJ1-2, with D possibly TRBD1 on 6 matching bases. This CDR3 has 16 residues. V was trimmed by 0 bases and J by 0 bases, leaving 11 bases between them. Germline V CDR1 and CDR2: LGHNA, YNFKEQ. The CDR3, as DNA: TGTGCCAGCAGCCAAGAACAGGGCGCAGCTAACTATGGCTACACCTTC. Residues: CASSQEQGAANYGYTF.